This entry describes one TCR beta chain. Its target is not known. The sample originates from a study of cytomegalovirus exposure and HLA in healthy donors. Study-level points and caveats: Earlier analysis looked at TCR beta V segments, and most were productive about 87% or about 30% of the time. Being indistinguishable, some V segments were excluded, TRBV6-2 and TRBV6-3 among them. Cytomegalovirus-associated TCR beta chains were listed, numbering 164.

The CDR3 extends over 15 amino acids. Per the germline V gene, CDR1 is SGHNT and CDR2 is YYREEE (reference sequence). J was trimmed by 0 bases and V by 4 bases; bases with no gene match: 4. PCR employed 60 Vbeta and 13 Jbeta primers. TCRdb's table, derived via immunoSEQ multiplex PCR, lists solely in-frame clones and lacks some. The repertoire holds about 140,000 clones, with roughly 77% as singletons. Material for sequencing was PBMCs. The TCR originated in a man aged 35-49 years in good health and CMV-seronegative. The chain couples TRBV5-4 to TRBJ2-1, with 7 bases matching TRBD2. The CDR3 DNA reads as TGTGCCAGCAGCCGTGGGGGGGGCTCCTACAATGAGCAGTTCTTC. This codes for CASSRGGGSYNEQFF.